A selection of T cell receptor beta chains follows, all from one sample in a study of blood T cell repertoires in COVID-19. Using immunoSEQ multiplex PCR, the repertoire was profiled, and TCRdb retains in-frame clones only, with some absent. The data show about 68,000 clones, roughly 88% seen once. Sequenced: peripheral blood. These receptors were obtained from a man younger than 45 with acute or convalescent COVID-19. The CDR3 runs from the conserved cysteine through the conserved F or W. The D gene is left open where the match is weak. The size of a clone is reported for some rows only, either as once, few or many, or as a class for expanded clones.

TRBJ1-2 | - | - | TRBV5-6 | TGTGCCAGCAGCTTGGCCCGGGATGGCTACACCTTC | CASSLARDGYTF
TRBJ2-7 | - | TRBD2 | TRBV7-9 | TGTGCCAGCAGCTTAGCCGGGAGGGGCAGGAACGAGCAGTACTTC | CASSLAGRGRNEQYF
TRBJ1-2 | - | TRBD1 | TRBV28 | TGTGCCAGCAGTTTCGTCGCACAGGGGGCGCATGGCTACACCTTC | CASSFVAQGAHGYTF
TRBJ2-3 | - | TRBD2 | TRBV6-2/TRBV6-3 | TGTGCCAGCAGTTTACAGCGGGGGGCCACAGATACGCAGTATTTT | CASSLQRGATDTQYF
TRBJ2-7 | - | TRBD2 | TRBV15 | TGTGCCACCAGCAGGGGACTAGCGGGAGACCGGTCCGGCGAGCAGTACTTC | CATSRGLAGDRSGEQYF
TRBJ1-5 | - | - | TRBV28 | TGTGCCAGCAGTTTACTGAGCCCTAATCAGCCCCAGCATTTT | CASSLLSPNQPQHF
TRBJ2-7 | - | - | TRBV18 | TGTGCCAGCTCACCCGTCGAGGGAGGTTTCTACGAGCAGTACTTC | CASSPVEGGFYEQYF
TRBJ2-7 | - | - | TRBV7-3 | TGTGCCAGCAGCTTAAATACGGCAGCGAAGCAGTACTTC | CASSLNTAAKQYF
TRBJ2-5 | - | - | TRBV20-1 | TGCAGTGCTAGACAGGGAGAGACCCAGTACTTC | CSARQGETQYF
TRBJ1-2 | few | - | TRBV5-1 | TGCGCCAGCAGCTTGGTAGGTCCGGGAACCCCTAACTATGGCTACACCTTC | CASSLVGPGTPNYGYTF
TRBJ2-7 | - | - | TRBV5-1 | TGCGCCAGCAGCTTCAGCTCCTACGAGCAGTACTTC | CASSFSSYEQYF
TRBJ2-1 | - | - | TRBV10-2 | TGCGCCAGCAGTAGCGGCAATGAGCAGTTCTTC | CASSSGNEQFF
TRBJ2-4 | once | - | TRBV6-2/TRBV6-3 | TGTGCCAGCAGCCCTACCATCGGGGGCGGGAGTGAAAAAAACATTCAGTACTTC | CASSPTIGGGSEKNIQYF
TRBJ1-2 | - | TRBD1 | TRBV6-1 | TGTGCCAGCAGTGAAGTGGGACAGGGGGTTGGCTACACCTTC | CASSEVGQGVGYTF
TRBJ2-1 | - | TRBD2 | TRBV28 | TGTGCCAGCAGTTTCAAGCTCCTCGGGAGGCACAATGAGCAGTTCTTC | CASSFKLLGRHNEQFF